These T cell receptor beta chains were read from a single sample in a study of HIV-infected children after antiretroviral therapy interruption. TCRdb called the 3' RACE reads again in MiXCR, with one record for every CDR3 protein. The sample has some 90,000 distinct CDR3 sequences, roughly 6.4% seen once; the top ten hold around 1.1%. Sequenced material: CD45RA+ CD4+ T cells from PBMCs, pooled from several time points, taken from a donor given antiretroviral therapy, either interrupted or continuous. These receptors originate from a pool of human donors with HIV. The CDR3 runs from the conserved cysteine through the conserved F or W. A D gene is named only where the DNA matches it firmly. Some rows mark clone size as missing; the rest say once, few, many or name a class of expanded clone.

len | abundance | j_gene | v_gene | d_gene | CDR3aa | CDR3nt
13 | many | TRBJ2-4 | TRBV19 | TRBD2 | CASSPDGTGGQYF | TGTGCCAGTAGTCCCGACGGGACGGGAGGTCAGTACTTC
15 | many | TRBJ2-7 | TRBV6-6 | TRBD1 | CASSKPGQGEREQYF | TGTGCCAGCAGTAAACCGGGACAGGGGGAACGCGAGCAGTACTTC
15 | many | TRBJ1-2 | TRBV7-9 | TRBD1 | CASSLAGGQFSGYTF | TGTGCCAGCAGCTTAGCGGGGGGACAGTTTTCTGGCTACACCTTC
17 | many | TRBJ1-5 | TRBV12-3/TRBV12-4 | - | CASSFGPAQGGNQPQHF | TGTGCCAGCAGTTTTGGGCCAGCACAGGGTGGCAATCAGCCCCAGCATTTT
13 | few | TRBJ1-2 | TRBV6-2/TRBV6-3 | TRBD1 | CASSSTGRGGYTF | TGTGCCAGCAGCTCGACAGGGAGGGGCGGCTACACCTTC
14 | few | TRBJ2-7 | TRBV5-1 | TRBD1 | CASSVGQGSYEQYF | TGCGCCAGCAGCGTGGGACAGGGGAGCTACGAGCAGTACTTC
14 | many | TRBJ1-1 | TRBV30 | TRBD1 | CAWFPQGAGTEAFF | TGTGCCTGGTTCCCACAGGGGGCTGGAACTGAAGCTTTCTTT
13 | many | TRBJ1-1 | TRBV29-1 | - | CSVHPSMNTEAFF | TGCAGCGTTCACCCTAGCATGAACACTGAAGCTTTCTTT
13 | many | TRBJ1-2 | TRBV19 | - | CASSIEPRRGYTF | TGTGCCAGTAGTATAGAGCCGAGACGGGGCTACACCTTC
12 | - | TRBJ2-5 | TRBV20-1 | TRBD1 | CSAGPGGETQYF | TGCAGTGCGGGTCCAGGGGGAGAGACCCAGTACTTC
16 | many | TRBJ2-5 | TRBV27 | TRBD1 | CASSPLTGGNTKTQYF | TGTGCCAGCAGTCCACTCACAGGGGGAAACACAAAGACCCAGTACTTC
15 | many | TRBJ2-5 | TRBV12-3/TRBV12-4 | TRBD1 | CASTDDRGNQETQYF | TGTGCCAGCACCGACGACAGGGGGAACCAAGAGACCCAGTACTTC
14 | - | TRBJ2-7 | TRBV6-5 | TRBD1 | CASSVGQGRYEQYF | TGTGCCAGCAGTGTGGGACAGGGTCGGTACGAGCAGTACTTC
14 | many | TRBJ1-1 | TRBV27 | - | CASGSPPGPYEAFF | TGTGCCAGCGGAAGTCCTCCAGGGCCATATGAAGCTTTCTTT
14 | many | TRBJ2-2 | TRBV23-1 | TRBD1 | CASTGTGNTGELFF | TGCGCCAGCACAGGGACAGGGAACACCGGGGAGCTGTTTTTT
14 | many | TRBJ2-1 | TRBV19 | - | CASSMVLASNEQFF | TGTGCCAGTAGTATGGTCCTAGCTTCGAATGAGCAGTTCTTC
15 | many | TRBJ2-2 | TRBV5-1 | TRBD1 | CASSPGQAYTGELFF | TGCGCCAGCAGCCCGGGACAGGCTTACACCGGGGAGCTGTTTTTT
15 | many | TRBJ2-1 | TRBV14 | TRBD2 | CASSRSGTSRNEQFF | TGTGCCAGCAGCCGATCCGGGACTAGCCGTAATGAGCAGTTCTTC
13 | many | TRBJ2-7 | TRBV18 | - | CASSPGNGYEQYF | TGTGCCAGCTCACCCGGAAACGGGTACGAGCAGTACTTC
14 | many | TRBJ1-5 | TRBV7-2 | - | CASSPRQQNQPQHF | TGTGCCAGCAGCCCTCGACAGCAAAATCAGCCCCAGCATTTT
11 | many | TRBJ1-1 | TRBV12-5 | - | CAIRRSTEAFF | TGTGCTATCAGAAGGAGCACTGAAGCTTTCTTT
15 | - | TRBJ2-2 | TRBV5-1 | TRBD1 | CASSLGTGITGELFF | TGCGCCAGCAGCCTCGGGACAGGGATCACCGGGGAGCTGTTTTTT
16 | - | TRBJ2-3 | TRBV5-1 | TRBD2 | CASSLDGSGRADTQYF | TGCGCCAGCAGCTTGGATGGTAGCGGGAGGGCAGATACGCAGTATTTT
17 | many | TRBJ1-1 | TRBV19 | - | CASSIRQPHLMNTEAFF | TGTGCCAGTAGTATCCGACAGCCACACCTCATGAACACTGAAGCTTTCTTT
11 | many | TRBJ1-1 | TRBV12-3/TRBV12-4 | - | CASTPWTEAFF | TGTGCCAGCACCCCTTGGACTGAAGCTTTCTTT
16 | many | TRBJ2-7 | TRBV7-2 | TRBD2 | CASSPLSGGPSYEQYF | TGTGCCAGCAGCCCCCTTAGCGGGGGACCCTCCTACGAGCAGTACTTC
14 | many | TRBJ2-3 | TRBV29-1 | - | CSVEGLFLPDTQYF | TGCAGCGTTGAAGGACTATTTCTTCCAGATACGCAGTATTTT
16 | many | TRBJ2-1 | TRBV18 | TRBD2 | CASSPTQREVGNEQFF | TGTGCCAGCTCACCAACACAGCGGGAGGTCGGGAATGAGCAGTTCTTC
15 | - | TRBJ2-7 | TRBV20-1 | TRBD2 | CSARDRVAGGYEQYF | TGCAGTGCTAGAGATAGGGTAGCGGGGGGCTACGAGCAGTACTTC
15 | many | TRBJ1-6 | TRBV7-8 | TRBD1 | CASSLGGTGDSPLHF | TGTGCCAGCAGCTTAGGTGGGACAGGGGATTCACCCCTCCACTTT